What follows is one T cell receptor (beta chain) and its context. Sample time point: persistent/refractory GD, antithyroid drugs over 5 years with positive TRAb. TCR sequences were obtained from RNA taken from PBMCs. The entry originates in a study of regulatory T cells in long-lasting Graves disease. CDR3 length equals 17 residues. V gave up 5 bases and J gave up 5 bases; unmatched junction bases: 11. Germline V lookup: CDR1 SGHTA, CDR2 FQGNSA. Assembly of TCR beta libraries relied on iRepertoire HTBI primers together with Arm-PCR of CDR3 regions. TCRdb ran MiXCR on the multiplex PCR reads and lists one entry per CDR3 protein. The table includes under 500,000 distinct CDR3 sequences, around 21% detected once.

The TCR was taken from a female donor with Graves disease. The chain recombines TRBV7-2 with TRBJ2-6; 8 bases agree with TRBD2. The source was peripheral blood mononuclear cells (PBMCs), collected when the disease was refractory, from a patient treated with antithyroid drugs. The CDR3 sequence: CASSPGGGASWANVLTF. Here the CDR3 DNA reads TGTGCCAGCAGCCCGGGGGGGGGGGCAAGCTGGGCCAACGTCCTGACTTTC.